These 32 T cell receptor beta chains share one sample of origin, sequenced in a study of technical replicates of blood from a few donors. Method: immunoSEQ multiplex PCR; TCRdb's copy keeps in-frame clones and lacks some. The profile shows about 17,000 clones, more than 75% of them singletons. Input material: PBMCs. The receptors derive from a human donor in good health.

J is TRBJ2-1 and V is TRBV10-3; the D gene is possibly TRBD1 (6 bases). CDR1 ENHRY and CDR2 SYGVKD come from the germline V gene. The CDR3 runs 13 residues. V lost 6 bases, J lost 4 bases, and 10 bases lay in between. CDR3 in amino acids: CAIRKDSYNEQFF. In DNA, the CDR3 is TGTGCCATCAGGAAGGACAGTTACAATGAGCAGTTCTTC.

V and J are TRBV28 and TRBJ2-7; D possibly corresponds to TRBD1 (6 bases). CDR1 is MDHEN, CDR2 SYDVKM, per germline. CDR3 length equals 13 residues. The V end was cut by 5 bases, the J end by 0 bases, with 8 bases between. The CDR3 nucleotides read TGTGCCAGCAGTAGGGACATCTCCTACGAGCAGTACTTC. Protein: CASSRDISYEQYF.

The chain employs TRBV14 and TRBJ1-5, with 7 bases identical to TRBD1. Per germline, CDR1 SGHDN and CDR2 FVKESK. V was clipped by 4 bases and J by 0 bases; unmatched bases: 15. The CDR3 runs 19 residues. The DNA of the CDR3 is TGTGCCAGCAGCCCCTCTTGTTGGCAGGGGGAACATAGCAATCAGCCCCAGCATTTT. Residues: CASSPSCWQGEHSNQPQHF.

The chain couples TRBV29-1 to TRBJ2-2; 10 bases map to TRBD1. This CDR3 spans 14 amino acids. Per the germline V gene, CDR1 is SQVTM and CDR2 is ANQGSEA. J lost 3 bases, V lost 6 bases, and 4 bases had no gene match. CDR3: CSVRQGADTGELFF. Written as DNA, the CDR3 is TGCAGCGTCCGACAGGGGGCGGACACCGGGGAGCTGTTTTTT.

This chain uses TRBV4-1 with TRBJ2-1, with TRBD2 as a possible D gene (6 bases). This CDR3 contains 16 residues. The V gene lost 0 bases and the J gene lost 5 bases, with 14 bases spanning the gap. The germline gives CDR1 MGHRA, CDR2 YSYEKL. Written as DNA, the CDR3 is TGCGCCAGCAGCCAAGATTACACTAGCAGAGACAATGAGCAGTTCTTC. Amino acids: CASSQDYTSRDNEQFF.

The chain links TRBV19 to TRBJ1-1, with no clear D. The CDR3 loop spans 14 amino acids. From germline, CDR1 is LNHDA and CDR2 SQIVND (reference sequence). V lost 4 bases to trimming and J lost 7 bases, with 16 bases between them. This CDR3 reads CASSTEFPGFEAFF. Here the CDR3 DNA reads TGTGCCAGTAGTACCGAATTTCCGGGATTTGAAGCTTTCTTT.

The chain combines TRBV6-5 with TRBJ1-5; 9 positions match TRBD1. This CDR3 comprises 14 residues. The germline V gene has CDR1 MNHEY and CDR2 SVGAGI. The V and J ends lost 10 bases and 5 bases, in that order; junction bases with no gene match: 9. CDR3: CAIKTRQGDQPQHF. For the CDR3, the DNA is TGTGCCATCAAGACACGACAGGGGGATCAGCCCCAGCATTTT.

The sample holds one count of this clone. The gene calls are TRBV19 and TRBJ2-7; perhaps TRBD1 as D (6 bases). Deletions cut 5 bases from V and 4 bases from J, with 15 bases between. Germline V gives CDR1 LNHDA, CDR2 SQIVND (reference sequence). The CDR3 runs 14 residues. The chain's CDR3 is CASSAQRGQYEQYF. The CDR3 DNA reads as TGTGCCAGTAGTGCCCAACGAGGACAGTACGAGCAGTACTTC. The full variable domain, rest sourced from reference TRBV19 and TRBJ2-7, is DGGITQSPKYLFRKEGQNVTLSCEQNLNHDAMYWYRQDPGQGLRLIYYSQIVNDFQKGDIAEGYSVSREKKESFPLTVTSAQKNPTAFYLCASSAQRGQYEQYFGPGTRLTVT.

The genes are TRBV7-3 and TRBJ2-1; 11 bases are shared with TRBD2. CDR1 and CDR2 from the germline V gene are SGHTA and FQGTGA. The CDR3 has 15 residues. After removal of 6 bases from V and 9 bases from J, the junction contained 10 bases not matched to a gene. CDR3 sequence (DNA): TGTGCCAGCAGAAAACTAGCGGGAGTGGACGGTGAGCAGTTCTTC. It codes for CASRKLAGVDGEQFF.

The chain is built from TRBV19 and TRBJ2-2; TRBD1 aligns across 9 bases. J lost 7 bases, V lost 4 bases, and 4 bases had no gene match. The length of the CDR3 is 14 residues. In germline, CDR1 is LNHDA, CDR2 SQIVND (reference sequence). The CDR3 sequence: CASSRRQGGGELFF. The DNA for the CDR3 is TGTGCCAGTAGTAGACGACAGGGGGGCGGGGAGCTGTTTTTT. Using reference TRBV19 and TRBJ2-2 for the parts outside the CDR3, the full variable domain is DGGITQSPKYLFRKEGQNVTLSCEQNLNHDAMYWYRQDPGQGLRLIYYSQIVNDFQKGDIAEGYSVSREKKESFPLTVTSAQKNPTAFYLCASSRRQGGGELFFGEGSRLTVL.

This chain joins TRBV27 and TRBJ2-1; 10 nucleotides match TRBD2. The CDR3 contains 16 residues. The trim removed 5 bases at V and 5 bases at J, leaving 9 bases unmatched. Germline-derived CDR1 and CDR2 are MNHEY and SMNVEV (reference sequence). The CDR3 nucleotides are TGTGCCAGCAGTCCACCCCTAGCGGGAGTAAACAATGAGCAGTTCTTC. Its translation: CASSPPLAGVNNEQFF.

This clone was observed a single time. V and J are TRBV5-5 and TRBJ1-2; 10 positions match TRBD1. The CDR3 totals 15 residues. J gave up 4 bases and V 4 bases, and 7 bases lay outside the gene matches. Germline V gene lookup returns CDR1 SGHKS and CDR2 YYEKEE (reference sequence). CDR3 coding DNA: TGTGCCAGCAGCCCATTGACAGGGGGCGGCTATGGCTACACCTTC. This sequence encodes CASSPLTGGGYGYTF.

The chain uses TRBV30 and TRBJ2-5; TRBD2 agrees at 13 bases. Germline V lookup: CDR1 GTSNPN, CDR2 SVGIG (reference sequence). There are 14 residues in the CDR3. The trim removed 4 bases at V and 4 bases at J, leaving 3 bases unmatched. The CDR3 sequence: CAWTRTSGRETQYF. For the CDR3, the DNA is TGTGCCTGGACCCGGACTAGCGGGAGAGAGACCCAGTACTTC.

This sequence joins TRBV27 and TRBJ1-2; 12 bases line up with TRBD1. V gave up 4 bases and J gave up 8 bases; unmatched junction bases: 5. The CDR3 loop spans 14 amino acids. The germline CDR1 and CDR2 sequences are MNHEY and SMNVEV (reference sequence). CDR3 DNA: TGTGCCAGCAGTTCGGGACAGGGGGCGGAGGGCTACACCTTC. Protein product: CASSSGQGAEGYTF.

This chain joins TRBV7-7 and TRBJ2-1, with 11 bases fitting TRBD1. The ends lost 4 bases at V and 6 bases at J; junction bases unmatched: 2. The CDR3 covers 14 residues. CDR1 SSHAT and CDR2 FNYEAQ come from the germline V gene (reference sequence). CDR3 bases: TGTGCCAGCAGCTCCGGGACAGGGGGCAATGAGCAGTTCTTC. The encoded protein is CASSSGTGGNEQFF. Full variable domain (missing parts from reference TRBV7-7 and TRBJ2-1): GAGVSQSPRYKVTKRGQDVTLRCDPISSHATLYWYQQALGQGPEFLTYFNYEAQPDKSGLPSDRFSAERPEGSISTLTIQRTEQRDSAMYRCASSSGTGGNEQFFGPGTRLTVL.

This chain connects TRBV19 to TRBJ2-1, with a tentative D call TRBD1 (8 bases). V lost 2 bases and J 4 bases, leaving 21 bases between the germline ends. Germline CDR1 and CDR2: LNHDA and SQIVND (reference sequence). This CDR3 comprises 18 residues. DNA of the CDR3: TGTGCCAGTAGTATACAGGGGGCGCTGAGCGGGGAATACAATGAGCAGTTCTTC. Protein: CASSIQGALSGEYNEQFF.

The chain employs TRBV30 and TRBJ2-7, with TRBD2 as a possible D gene (5 bases). Germline lookup yields CDR1 GTSNPN and CDR2 SVGIG (reference sequence). V lost 2 bases and J 2 bases, leaving 7 bases between the germline ends. The length of the CDR3 is 12 residues. The chain's CDR3 is CAWSYGAYEQYF. CDR3 DNA: TGTGCCTGGAGTTACGGGGCCTACGAGCAGTACTTC.

This sequence joins TRBV5-1 and TRBJ2-2, with D possibly TRBD1 on 8 matching bases. CDR1 and CDR2 from the germline V gene are SGHRS and YFSETQ. The V gene lost 5 bases and the J gene lost 6 bases, with 14 bases spanning the gap. This CDR3 is 14 amino acids long. CDR3 bases: TGCGCCAGCAGTCTACAGGGGGGGGCCGGGGAGCTGTTTTTT. As protein: CASSLQGGAGELFF.

The rearrangement links TRBV2 to TRBJ1-5; the match to TRBD1 covers 9 bases. V lost 4 bases, J lost 6 bases, and 7 bases stayed unmatched. Germline V gene data show CDR1 as SNHLY and CDR2 as FYNNEI. CDR3 length equals 15 residues. Written as DNA, the CDR3 is TGTGCCAGCAGTGCGGTACAGGGGGCTGGTCAGCCCCAGCATTTT. Translating it yields CASSAVQGAGQPQHF.

This rearrangement joins TRBV6-5 to TRBJ2-1; TRBD1 matches at 8 bases. Germline loops: CDR1 MNHEY, CDR2 SVGAGI. The J segment lost 7 bases and the V segment lost 6 bases, leaving 5 bases of the junction unmatched. CDR3 size: 13 residues. In DNA form, the CDR3 reads TGTGCCAGCAGGCAGGGGGCGGGAAATGAGCAGTTCTTC. This sequence encodes CASRQGAGNEQFF.

The gene calls are TRBV7-2 and TRBJ2-1; D perhaps matches TRBD2 (6 bases). The V gene lost 5 bases and the J gene lost 0 bases, with 14 bases spanning the gap. CDR3 size: 16 residues. CDR1 is SGHTA, CDR2 FQGNSA, per germline. The CDR3 coding sequence is TGTGCCAGCAGCCGGCTGGTTAGCGGCTCCTACAATGAGCAGTTCTTC. Its translation is CASSRLVSGSYNEQFF.

The rearrangement joins TRBV19 to TRBJ2-1; TRBD2 agrees at 16 bases. This CDR3 contains 19 residues. Germline trimming cut 5 bases from V and 0 bases from J; bases unmatched to any gene: 7. Germline V gene lookup returns CDR1 LNHDA and CDR2 SQIVND (reference sequence). CDR3 sequence: CASSREGLAGGGSYNEQFF. Written as DNA, the CDR3 is TGTGCCAGTAGTCGGGAGGGACTAGCGGGGGGGGGCTCCTACAATGAGCAGTTCTTC.

The chain has TRBV14 and TRBJ1-6; 8 bases agree with TRBD1. Per the germline V gene, CDR1 is SGHDN and CDR2 is FVKESK. Unmatched junction bases numbered 5, after V lost 2 bases and J lost 5 bases. This CDR3 contains 16 residues. The CDR3, as DNA: TGTGCCAGCAGCCAATTGGACAGGGTGCATAATTCACCCCTCCACTTT. It encodes CASSQLDRVHNSPLHF.

The rearrangement joins TRBV18 to TRBJ2-2; TRBD2 aligns across 8 bases. Germline V gene data show CDR1 as KGHSH and CDR2 as LQKENI. Unmatched junction bases numbered 5, after V lost 0 bases and J lost 5 bases. The CDR3 consists of 16 residues. CDR3 in amino acids: CASSPPSGRVTGELFF. CDR3 sequence (DNA): TGTGCCAGCTCACCACCCAGCGGGAGAGTAACCGGGGAGCTGTTTTTT. The whole variable domain, remainder taken from reference TRBV18 and TRBJ2-2, is NAGVMQNPRHLVRRRGQEARLRCSPMKGHSHVYWYRQLPEEGLKFMVYLQKENIIDESGMPKERFSAEFPKEGPSILRIQQVVRGDSAAYFCASSPPSGRVTGELFFGEGSRLTVL.

The chain joins TRBV11-2 to TRBJ2-3; D possibly corresponds to TRBD2 (5 bases). The V gene's germline CDR1 is SGHAT and CDR2 FQNNGV. With 7 bases removed from V and 5 bases from J, the gap between germline ends came to 16 bases. CDR3 length: 14 amino acids. The CDR3 loop reads CASTRRGEEDTQYF. The CDR3, as DNA: TGTGCCAGCACTCGTCGGGGAGAGGAAGATACGCAGTATTTT.

The V gene is TRBV19, the J gene TRBJ2-1, with D hard to call. The CDR3 has 12 amino acids. Germline V gene data show CDR1 as LNHDA and CDR2 as SQIVND (reference sequence). V lost 3 bases and J lost 10, with 10 bases in between. CDR3 sequence: CASSIDSREQFF. The DNA of the CDR3 is TGTGCCAGTAGTATTGACTCGAGAGAGCAGTTCTTC. The full variable domain, its missing parts supplied by reference TRBV19 and TRBJ2-1, is DGGITQSPKYLFRKEGQNVTLSCEQNLNHDAMYWYRQDPGQGLRLIYYSQIVNDFQKGDIAEGYSVSREKKESFPLTVTSAQKNPTAFYLCASSIDSREQFFGPGTRLTVL.

The rearrangement links TRBV5-4 to TRBJ2-5, with TRBD2 as a possible D gene (6 bases). The CDR3 contains 14 residues. The ends were cut back, 4 bases at V and 2 bases at J, with 12 bases in the middle. The germline V gene encodes CDR1 SGHNT and CDR2 YYREEE (reference sequence). The CDR3 loop reads CASSSRGIQETQYF. The CDR3 region has the DNA TGTGCCAGCAGCAGCCGGGGGATACAAGAGACCCAGTACTTC. Full variable domain (remainder filled in from reference TRBV5-4 and TRBJ2-5): ETGVTQSPTHLIKTRGQQVTLRCSSQSGHNTVSWYQQALGQGPQFIFQYYREEENGRGNFPPRFSGLQFPNYSSELNVNALELDDSALYLCASSSRGIQETQYFGPGTRLLVL.

This clone was recorded a few times. The chain joins TRBV28 to TRBJ2-2; TRBD2 aligns across 9 bases. V gave up 5 bases and J gave up 14 bases; unmatched junction bases: 9. The CDR3 runs 13 residues. Per germline, CDR1 MDHEN and CDR2 SYDVKM. CDR3 protein: CASSGISGSLLFF. In nucleotides, the CDR3 is TGTGCCAGCAGTGGGATTAGCGGGAGTCTCCTGTTTTTT.

Concerning this clone itself: The same CDR3 also results from other DNA sequences found in this sample. The chain joins TRBV27 to TRBJ2-7; 9 positions match TRBD1. J was trimmed by 4 bases and V by 6 bases; bases with no gene match: 4. This CDR3 is built from 13 residues. Germline V gives CDR1 MNHEY, CDR2 SMNVEV (reference sequence). The CDR3 DNA follows: TGTGCCAGCAGCGACAGGGGGTTGTACGAGCAGTACTTC. This gives the protein CASSDRGLYEQYF.

The chain has TRBV18 and TRBJ2-7, with 7 bases that match TRBD1. Germline V gives CDR1 KGHSH, CDR2 LQKENI. The trim removed 5 bases at V and 4 bases at J, leaving 14 bases unmatched. The CDR3 is 16 residues long. Written as DNA, the CDR3 is TGTGCCAGCTCATTAAAAGACAGGGACACGGGTTACGAGCAGTACTTC. It specifies CASSLKDRDTGYEQYF.

This chain's CDR3 is CASSARHEQFF. CDR3 in DNA: TGCGCCAGCAGTGCTAGACATGAGCAGTTCTTC. The chain uses TRBV10-1 and TRBJ2-1; D uncertain. The CDR3 length is 11 residues. Trimming shortened V by 4 bases and J by 8 bases, and 6 bases separated the two germline ends. Germline V lookup: CDR1 WNHNN, CDR2 SYGVQD (reference sequence).

This clone was counted once. The chain is built from TRBV19 and TRBJ2-5; 10 bases align to TRBD2. The ends lost 4 bases at V and 5 bases at J; junction bases unmatched: 4. The CDR3 totals 14 residues. Germline V gene sequence: CDR1 LNHDA, CDR2 SQIVND (reference sequence). The CDR3 DNA follows: TGTGCCAGTAGTAAGCTAGCGGGAGCGGAGACCCAGTACTTC. Translating gives CASSKLAGAETQYF.